This TCR beta chain was captured by sequencing in a study of cytomegalovirus exposure and HLA in healthy donors. The CDR3 runs to 18 residues. In germline, CDR1 is SGDLS, CDR2 YYNGEE. Germline trimming cut 0 bases from V and 2 bases from J; bases unmatched to any gene: 9. Primers included in the PCR were 60 Vbeta and 13 Jbeta primers. TCRdb's copy holds only in-frame clones and misses some; the assay was immunoSEQ multiplex PCR. The sample records about 93,000 clones, around 80% being singletons. This clone was recorded once. The sample consisted of PBMCs. The J gene is TRBJ2-1, the V gene TRBV9, with 9 bases identical to TRBD2. This TCR came from a man younger than 45 in good health and CMV-seronegative. The CDR3 bases are TGTGCCAGCAGCGTAGGAAGCGGGGGGCTCCAGACCTACAATGAGCAGTTCTTC. As protein: CASSVGSGGLQTYNEQFF.